The subject of this entry is one T cell receptor beta chain. What it recognizes is unknown. This entry is derived from a study of T cells in pancreatic ductal adenocarcinoma. Study observations and caveats: This surgical cohort overrepresents the minority presenting with early-stage disease. Tumor-versus-blood clonality comparisons may be biased toward lower tumor diversity. Compared with tumor, blood showed more total productive templates and 6.5 to 10-fold more clonotypes.

No neoadjuvant therapy was given to the selected pancreatic ductal adenocarcinoma patients before their surgery. Germline CDR1 SSHAT, CDR2 FNYEAQ (reference sequence). CDR3 size: 15 residues. V was clipped by 5 bases and J by 0 bases; unmatched bases: 5. Measured with immunoSEQ multiplex PCR; TCRdb has only the in-frame clones, and not every one. Here the sample spans around 100,000 clones, 90% to 95% being singletons. V usage is TRBV7-7 and J usage is TRBJ2-5; TRBD2 agrees at 8 bases. This clonotype originated in a human donor with pancreatic ductal adenocarcinoma. Input material: PBMCs. The CDR3 spells CASSVTSGHQETQYF. The CDR3 region has the DNA TGTGCCAGCAGCGTTACTAGCGGACACCAAGAGACCCAGTACTTC. Variable domain in full (rest from reference TRBV7-7 and TRBJ2-5): GAGVSQSPRYKVTKRGQDVTLRCDPISSHATLYWYQQALGQGPEFLTYFNYEAQPDKSGLPSDRFSAERPEGSISTLTIQRTEQRDSAMYRCASSVTSGHQETQYFGPGTRLLVL.